This entry features one T cell receptor beta chain sequence. This clone was detected a few times. Its antigen is unknown. Per-nucleotide qualities are absent, and no much larger clonotype sits a single base away. Collaborating institutions collected whole blood in K2EDTA tubes following their own protocols. For TCRbeta analysis, collaborators shipped samples in one of three forms: frozen whole blood, isolated PBMCs, or DNA extracted from either of those sample types. The immunoSEQ Assay, a bias-controlled multiplex PCR, was used to amplify TCRbeta CDR3 regions from genomic DNA. From the authors' description of their analysis: The number of nucleated cells in each sample was estimated from the amplification of reference gene primers within the assay. To quantify the absolute abundance of each unique TCRbeta CDR3 rearrangement, sequence reads were collapsed and filtered. For each sample, productive Simpson clonality was calculated as the square root of Simpson's diversity index across productive rearrangements. The immuneACCESS repertoire file appears here via TCRdb, limited to in-frame rearrangements. These files lack a portion of the clones; in checked studies, under half of the deficit traces to unresolved V genes, and the cause of the others is not known. V, J and clone size are those of that table, while D and trimming were read from the DNA. This sample gives 300,000 to 450,000 clones in total; approximately 81% of them show up just once. The top ten clonotypes cover approximately 3.7% of the sample.

The germline V and J ends show losses of 4 bases and 6 bases respectively, and no gene match explains 13 bases of the junction. Per the germline V gene, SGDLS is the CDR1 and YYNGEE is the CDR2. The CDR3 sequence holds 16 residues, the cysteine and phenylalanine included. The entry retains the CDR3 DNA only, 48 bases that are in frame from base 1. The sample comes from a study of blood T cell repertoires in COVID-19 (dated by TCRdb to the early 2020s). With respect to the entire study: The collaborator samples originated in the United States, Italy and Spain and spanned the acute and convalescent phases of COVID-19. The prospective study material was composed of cDNA or gDNA derived from T cells, B-cell-depleted T cells, or PBMCs. Subjects who had been exposed to COVID-19, were actively infected with it, or had recovered from it provided the deeply sampled blood TCRbeta repertoires that made up the dataset. The repertoires were made available in a free public database intended to serve as a resource for research on the immune response to SARS-CoV-2. Samples were obtained from the ongoing ImmuneRACE study (first 160 participants) and from 1,254 subjects provided by 6 global collaborators. Sample metadata almost always included a de-identified subject ID, COVID-19 status, age in years and sex. Where HLA class I and class II types were available, the types were taken from metadata supplied by the sample provider, not from assay-based typing. Summary of the overall study and its limitations: The amount of clinical and demographic metadata varied by source and participant and was provided uncurated.

The rearrangement joined TRBV9 to TRBJ2-7, with 10 bases aligning to TRBD1. Sequenced sample: peripheral blood. The source is a woman under 30 with acute or convalescent COVID-19. DNA sequence: TGTGCCAGCAGCCCCAGTGGGACAGGGGTACCTCTCGAGCAGTACTTC. It is translated as CASSPSGTGVPLEQYF.